This record concerns one T cell receptor (beta chain) sequence. Ten or more counts support this clonotype. This receptor's antigen is unknown. No clone much larger than this one lies a single base away; base qualities are absent. These data are taken from a study of blood T cells in healthy people across ages (dated by TCRdb to 2014 to 2015). Background for the entire study: In model experiments, roughly one uniquely barcoded TCR beta cDNA molecule per two T cells was captured by template switching. Using deep sequencing normalized with unique cDNA molecular identifiers, the study measured how TCR beta repertoire diversity changes with age. The donors were split into four age groups: young (average about 16 years), middle-aged (around 40), aged (about 62) and long-lived (about 74). To avoid experimental bias, donors of different ages were distributed randomly across sequencing lanes. Two additional independent replicas of 1 million unique cDNA reads from the same blood draw were analyzed for two donors (one aged 18 to 29 and one aged 80 or older).

The 35 to 40 donors, aged about 6 to 100 years, were systemically healthy Caucasian individuals from Russia. Around 10 milliliters of peripheral blood were collected from each donor into EDTA-treated Vacutainer tubes. PBMCs were isolated by Ficoll-Paque density-gradient centrifugation, with at least 7 million obtained per sample. Total RNA was extracted from PBMCs with Trizol reagent, with at least 5 micrograms obtained per sample. For every donor, flow cytometry on a PBMC aliquot measured the percentage of naive CD45RAhigh/CD27high T cells. The library was obtained by 5' RACE. The sample was run on an Illumina HiSeq 2500. A second PCR of 7 to 11 cycles was performed with a sample-barcoded 5' primer and a J-beta primer mix. A unique molecular identifier was introduced onto each TCR beta cDNA molecule by a template-switch 5' adaptor carrying 12 random nucleotides. At least 2.5 million CDR3-containing paired-end reads were obtained from each sample. First-strand cDNA was synthesized from all RNA with the Mint cDNA synthesis kit, primed by a TRBC-specific oligonucleotide. After uracil-DNA glycosylase treatment, a first 18-cycle PCR used universal primers M1SS and BC2_uni_R on all cDNA. Per the source publication's procedure: Each sample was normalized by randomly selecting 1 million high-quality reads, each carrying a distinct molecular identifier. Instead of being binned into consensus sequences, reads that shared molecular identifiers were thrown out. CDR3 identification, clonotype clustering and error correction used MiTCR with a Q25 quality threshold and the strictest error-elimination algorithm. Lower-bound total TCR beta diversity was estimated with a nonparametric unseen species model using Euler transformation. TCRdb trimmed public reads at Q25 via fastp, called clones via MiXCR and kept in-frame beta chains. Each CDR3 protein appears once, grouped with its most common genes and DNA. None of the V and J calls come from the authors' own analysis; TCRdb made them. The sample table holds hundreds of thousands of distinct CDR3 sequences, of which less than 45% were seen once. The leading ten clones occupy about 32% of the sample.

Broader findings and caveats from the paper: A strong correlation was found between observed TCR beta diversity and the percentage of naive T cells measured by flow cytometry. The long-lived group showed more naive CD4+ T cells, fewer expanded clones and increased TCR diversity than the aged group, suggesting age selection. Observed TCR beta diversity per million T cells fell roughly linearly with age, and a significant reduction was already apparent by age around 40. Estimates of total diversity from one million sequenced T cells were regarded as lower bounds and underestimates. Because the CMV infection status of the donors was unknown, age-related changes in expanded clonotypes may potentially have been confounded. Because profiling used bulk unsorted PBMCs, naive and antigen-experienced compartments could not be compared conclusively.

V is trimmed back by 3 bases and J by 2 bases, and the junction contains 3 bases that no gene match accounts for. CDR1 and CDR2 were assigned from the germline V gene as SQVTM and ANQGSEA. Its CDR3 holds 14 amino acids, cysteine through phenylalanine. The retained sequence is limited to the CDR3, 42 bases, with the frame set at the first base. The TCR originated in a man older than 75 in good health. The rearranged chain carries TRBV29-1 and TRBJ2-3; TRBD2 agrees with 9 junctional bases. The source material was blood. The CDR3 in this case is CSVETSGPTDTQYF. The DNA reads as follows: TGCAGCGTTGAGACTAGCGGTCCCACAGATACGCAGTATTTT.